This record looks at one T cell receptor beta chain sequence and its context. Its specificity is unknown. These data come from a study of T cell responses to AZD1222 COVID-19 vaccine. General study points: At baseline, seropositivity was found in only 5 to 7 AZD1222 recipients. It should be noted that donors were predominantly white British and more often female, and clonal diversity was possibly underestimated.

CDR1 is SGHRS and CDR2 is YFSETQ in the germline V gene. The CDR3 covers 14 residues. V was trimmed by 2 bases and J by 3 bases, leaving 10 bases between them. TCRdb's copy holds only in-frame clones and misses some; the assay was immunoSEQ multiplex PCR. Of tens of thousands of clones in the sample, around 73% are singletons; the top ten hold over 20%. The V and J genes are TRBV5-1 and TRBJ2-3; D remains unclear. The sample in question was peripheral blood, obtained on day 0 of AZD1222 vaccination. This clonotype was sampled from an adult in good health. In nucleotides, the CDR3 is TGCGCCAGCAGCTTTTCCCACCCGACAGATACGCAGTATTTT. Protein: CASSFSHPTDTQYF.